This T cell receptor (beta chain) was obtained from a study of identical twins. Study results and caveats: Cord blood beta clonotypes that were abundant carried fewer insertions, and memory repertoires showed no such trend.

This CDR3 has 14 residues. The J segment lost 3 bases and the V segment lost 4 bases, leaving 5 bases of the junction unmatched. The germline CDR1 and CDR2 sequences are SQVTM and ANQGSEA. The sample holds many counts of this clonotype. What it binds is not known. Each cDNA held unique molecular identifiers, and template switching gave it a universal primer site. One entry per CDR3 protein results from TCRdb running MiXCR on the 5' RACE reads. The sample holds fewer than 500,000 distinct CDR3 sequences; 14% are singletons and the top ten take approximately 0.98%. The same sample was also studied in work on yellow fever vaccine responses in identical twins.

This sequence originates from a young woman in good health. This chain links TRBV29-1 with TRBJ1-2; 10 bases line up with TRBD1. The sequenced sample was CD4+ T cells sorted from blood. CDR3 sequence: CSVGQGAEYYGYTF. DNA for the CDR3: TGCAGCGTTGGACAGGGGGCTGAATACTATGGCTACACCTTC.